These 11 T cell receptor beta chains share one sample of origin, sequenced in a study of blood T cell repertoires in COVID-19. Measured with immunoSEQ multiplex PCR; TCRdb has only the in-frame clones, and not every one. Among fewer than 150,000 clones listed, around nine tenths were seen once. The sequenced sample was peripheral blood. Receptors were obtained from a woman aged 40 to 50 with acute or convalescent COVID-19.

The V call is TRBV4-3, the J call TRBJ2-2; 7 bases line up with TRBD1. Germline V gives CDR1 LGHNA, CDR2 YSLEER. The CDR3 runs 14 residues. Germline trimming cut 6 bases from V and 3 bases from J; bases unmatched to any gene: 4. DNA of the CDR3: TGCGCCAGCAGATGGGACAGAGACACCGGGGAGCTGTTTTTT. Encoded protein: CASRWDRDTGELFF.

This clone was detected only a few times. The gene calls are TRBV6-2 or TRBV6-3 and TRBJ2-5, with 8 bases fitting TRBD1. Unmatched junction bases numbered 11, after V lost 6 bases and J lost 5 bases. CDR1 MNHEY and CDR2 SVGEGT come from the germline V gene. The CDR3 covers 15 residues. The CDR3 nucleotides read TGTGCCAGCAGCTCAGGGGGCTATCCATCGGAGACCCAGTACTTC. This codes for CASSSGGYPSETQYF.

The chain joins TRBV6-2 or TRBV6-3 to TRBJ2-3, with D possibly TRBD2 on 7 matching bases. CDR1 is MNHEY and CDR2 is SVGEGT in the germline V gene. Trimming removed 7 bases at V and 4 bases at J, with 18 bases between. The CDR3 has 15 amino acids. This chain's CDR3 is CASTPGGAEADTQYF. The CDR3 coding sequence is TGTGCCAGCACCCCTGGGGGGGCCGAGGCAGATACGCAGTATTTT.

CDR3 protein: CASRVQGIDEKLFF. CDR3 bases: TGTGCCAGCAGAGTACAGGGGATAGATGAAAAACTGTTTTTT. The chain is built from TRBV5-4 and TRBJ1-4, with TRBD1 identical over 7 bases. J lost 6 bases, V lost 5 bases, and 7 bases had no gene match. The germline gives CDR1 SGHNT, CDR2 YYREEE (reference sequence). The CDR3 has 14 amino acids. Complete variable domain (other parts from reference TRBV5-4 and TRBJ1-4): ETGVTQSPTHLIKTRGQQVTLRCSSQSGHNTVSWYQQALGQGPQFIFQYYREEENGRGNFPPRFSGLQFPNYSSELNVNALELDDSALYLCASRVQGIDEKLFFGSGTQLSVL.

The count of this clone is one. The rearrangement joins TRBV30 to TRBJ1-1; D gene ambiguous. Trimming removed 3 bases from V and 2 bases from J, with 7 bases in between. Germline V lookup: CDR1 GTSNPN, CDR2 SVGIG (reference sequence). The CDR3 is 12 residues long. In nucleotides, the CDR3 is TGTGCCTGGAGCCCCCTCAACACTGAAGCTTTCTTT. Translation gives CAWSPLNTEAFF.

The chain carries TRBV19 and TRBJ1-3, with unresolved D. V shed 6 bases and J shed 7 bases, with 16 bases lying between them. This CDR3 has 14 amino acids. Germline loops: CDR1 LNHDA, CDR2 SQIVND (reference sequence). DNA for the CDR3: TGTGCCAGTAGCACTGACATCCTTGGGAACACCATATATTTT. Its protein product is CASSTDILGNTIYF.

The rearrangement joins TRBV7-2 to TRBJ2-2; TRBD1 might be the D (6 bases). The CDR3 totals 14 residues. CDR1 and CDR2 (germline): SGHTA, FQGNSA. Deletions cut 5 bases from V and 3 bases from J, with 10 bases between. CDR3 nucleotides: TGTGCCAGCAGCCCCCAGGGGTACACCGGGGAGCTGTTTTTT. This gives the protein CASSPQGYTGELFF.

The CDR3 here is CATSDLTGYEQYF. Here the CDR3 DNA reads TGTGCCACCAGTGATTTGACAGGGTACGAGCAGTACTTC. The rearrangement uses TRBV24-1 and TRBJ2-7, with a tentative D call TRBD1 (6 bases). The CDR3 runs 13 residues. Between the trimmed V and J ends, which lost 0 bases and 4 bases, there was a span of 6 bases. Germline V gene sequence: CDR1 KGHDR, CDR2 SFDVKD.

The chain joins TRBV29-1 to TRBJ2-2; TRBD1 is a possible D gene (5 bases). CDR1 and CDR2 from the germline V gene are SQVTM and ANQGSEA. The germline V and J ends were trimmed by 6 bases and 2 bases, with 7 bases remaining between them. The CDR3 totals 12 residues. The CDR3 sequence: CSVDKNTGELFF. Here the CDR3 DNA reads TGCAGCGTGGACAAAAACACCGGGGAGCTGTTTTTT.

This clone was seen a single time. V is TRBV7-6 and J is TRBJ2-7; weak D call: TRBD1 (5 bases). Germline values: CDR1 SGHVS, CDR2 FNYEAQ. This CDR3 is built from 18 residues. Trimming removed 1 base from V and 0 bases from J, with 19 bases in between. The CDR3 DNA sequence: TGTGCCAGCAGCTTAGTTGTCGGTAGCCAAGGGGACTCCTACGAGCAGTACTTC. It translates to CASSLVVGSQGDSYEQYF.

This clone was counted once. The chain uses TRBV7-9 and TRBJ2-2; D unclear. This CDR3 spans 11 amino acids. Trimming pared 2 bases from V and 8 bases from J, leaving 3 bases between. The germline V gene encodes CDR1 SEHNR and CDR2 FQNEAQ (reference sequence). CDR3 DNA sequence: TGTGCCAGCAGCTTACTAGGGGAGCTGTTTTTT. Translated: CASSLLGELFF. The full variable domain, completed using reference TRBV7-9 and TRBJ2-2, is DTGVSQNPRHKITKRGQNVTFRCDPISEHNRLYWYRQTLGQGPEFLTYFQNEAQLEKSRLLSDRFSAERPKGSFSTLEIQRTEQGDSAMYLCASSLLGELFFGEGSRLTVL.